The 8 T cell receptor beta chains below all came from one sample that was sequenced in a study of Ad26.COV2.S vaccination and SARS-CoV-2 variants. Method: immunoSEQ multiplex PCR; TCRdb's copy keeps in-frame clones and lacks some. Of over 100,000 clones in the sample, around 81% are singletons; the top ten hold 15% to 20%. The sample in question was peripheral blood, obtained after recovery from COVID-19. Receptors originate from a human donor who had recovered from COVID-19.

The chain has TRBV30 and TRBJ2-7; D is perhaps TRBD1 or TRBD2 (5 bases each). The CDR3 spans 14 residues. The V and J ends lost 0 bases and 0 bases respectively, with 9 bases between them. Germline V gene data show CDR1 as GTSNPN and CDR2 as SVGIG (reference sequence). CDR3 sequence reads: CAWSVHGASYEQYF. In DNA, the CDR3 is TGTGCCTGGAGTGTCCACGGGGCCTCCTACGAGCAGTACTTC.

In this sample, this clone turned up a few times. V gene TRBV30 combines with J gene TRBJ1-1; 7 bases fit TRBD1. The ends lost 4 bases at V and 2 bases at J; junction bases unmatched: 4. The CDR3 length is 13 residues. The germline V gene encodes CDR1 GTSNPN and CDR2 SVGIG (reference sequence). The CDR3 DNA sequence: TGTGCCTGGACGACAGGGTTCAACACTGAAGCTTTCTTT. Encoded protein: CAWTTGFNTEAFF.

The table lists this clone with a count of one. The chain joins TRBV2 to TRBJ1-4; D not certain. V was shortened by 11 bases and J by 5 bases, with 15 bases between the two germline ends. The CDR3 sequence is 13 residues long. Germline-derived CDR1 and CDR2 are SNHLY and FYNNEI. The CDR3 nucleotides read TGTGCCGCCCGCCGGACCCTAAATGAAAAACTGTTTTTT. Translated: CAARRTLNEKLFF.

This sequence joins TRBV10-1 and TRBJ2-3; possible D gene TRBD2, 6 bases. Germline loops: CDR1 WNHNN, CDR2 SYGVQD (reference sequence). V was trimmed by 0 bases and J by 3 bases, leaving 13 bases between them. The CDR3 has 16 residues. The CDR3 is CASSESTVGGTDTQYF. The CDR3 nucleotides read TGCGCCAGCAGTGAGTCGACGGTTGGGGGGACAGATACGCAGTATTTT.

The chain carries TRBV5-1 and TRBJ2-7; a possible D gene is TRBD1 (6 bases). The germline V and J ends were trimmed by 0 bases and 5 bases, with 12 bases remaining between them. The CDR3 has 14 amino acids. Germline CDR1 is SGHRS and CDR2 is YFSETQ. The CDR3 sequence: CASSLAGDRNEQYF. For the CDR3, the DNA is TGCGCCAGCAGCTTGGCAGGGGATAGAAACGAGCAGTACTTC.

The chain combines TRBV5-5 with TRBJ1-2; maybe TRBD1 (6 bases). Germline V gene sequence: CDR1 SGHKS, CDR2 YYEKEE (reference sequence). V was shortened by 4 bases and J by 0 bases, with 7 bases between the two germline ends. The CDR3 has 13 amino acids. The CDR3 coding sequence is TGTGCCAGCAGCCAGGGGCCTAACTATGGCTACACCTTC. This gives the protein CASSQGPNYGYTF.

The gene calls are TRBV12-3 or TRBV12-4 and TRBJ2-7; D unclear. This CDR3 is built from 13 residues. V lost 5 bases and J 0 bases, leaving 8 bases between the germline ends. The CDR3 DNA follows: TGTGCCAGCAGTCGACTCCTCTCCTACGAGCAGTACTTC. Amino acid sequence: CASSRLLSYEQYF.

This chain connects TRBV9 to TRBJ2-3, with D perhaps TRBD2 (5 bases). The germline CDR1 and CDR2 sequences are SGDLS and YYNGEE. Trimming stripped 4 bases from V and 3 bases from J, with 18 bases between. The CDR3 loop spans 16 amino acids. This chain's CDR3 is CASSSGGGRGTDTQYF. The CDR3 bases are TGTGCCAGCAGCTCCGGTGGCGGGCGAGGGACAGATACGCAGTATTTT.